This T cell receptor (beta chain) came from a study of blood T cell repertoires in COVID-19 (dated by TCRdb to 2020 to 2021). For the wider study: Collaborator samples came from the United States, Italy and Spain and covered acute and convalescent phases of COVID-19. The prospective study material was composed of cDNA or gDNA derived from T cells, B-cell-depleted T cells, or PBMCs. Sample metadata almost always included a de-identified subject ID, COVID-19 status, age in years and sex. HLA class I and class II types, where available, came from metadata supplied by the sample provider rather than from assay-based typing. The repertoires were released in a freely available public database intended as a resource for research on the immune response to SARS-CoV-2. Samples came from the ongoing ImmuneRACE study (first 160 participants) plus 1,254 subjects from 6 global collaborators. Subjects who had been exposed to COVID-19, were actively infected with it, or had recovered from it provided the deeply sampled blood TCRbeta repertoires that made up the dataset.

Here is what the overall study found, with its caveats: The amount of clinical and demographic metadata varied by source and participant and was provided uncurated.

TCRbeta CDR3 regions were amplified from genomic DNA using the immunoSEQ Assay, a bias-controlled multiplex PCR. The paper's processing steps were these. The number of nucleated cells in each sample was estimated by amplification of reference gene primers within the assay. To quantify the absolute abundance of each unique TCRbeta CDR3 rearrangement, sequence reads were collapsed and filtered. For each sample, productive Simpson clonality was calculated as the square root of Simpson's diversity index over productive rearrangements. The table comes from immuneACCESS by way of TCRdb, which keeps in-frame sequences with V and J called. Part of the clones is missing from these tables; in studies checked, under half for an unresolved V gene and the rest for unknown reasons. D and trimming were read from the DNA, whereas the V and J calls and clone size are those reported in that table. The sample records about 280,000 clones, approximately 90% of which are singletons. About 3% of the sample is held by the ten biggest clonotypes.

For this clone: It has no known antigen specificity. No much larger clone is present one base from it, and per-base qualities are unavailable.

In the prospective study, participants were roughly 18 to 95 years old, resided in about two dozen geographic areas of the United States, and were enrolled through a virtual design. In the prospective study, cohorts were assigned on the basis of participant-reported clinical history obtained from a screening survey and a study questionnaire. Exposed participants had been in contact with someone with a PCR-confirmed or clinician-diagnosed COVID-19 case within 2 weeks of study entry. Mobile phlebotomists in the prospective study collected whole blood, serum and a nasopharyngeal or oropharyngeal swab from every participant. Over an approximately 2-month period, participants in the prospective study had the option of providing additional blood draws and questionnaires. Blood samples from the prospective study were shipped frozen or at room temperature prior to DNA extraction. This receptor was obtained from a man between 40 and 49 years old who had been exposed to COVID-19. Material for sequencing was PBMCs or T cells enriched from blood (not recorded which).

The CDR3 protein sequence reads: CSGSLYYEQYF. The sequenced DNA: TGCAGTGGTTCCTTGTACTACGAGCAGTACTTC. The sequence links TRBV20-1 to TRBJ2-7; the D gene remains uncertain. V drops 7 bases and J drops 3 bases, leaving 10 bases in between. The CDR3 holds 11 amino acids from the cysteine to the phenylalanine. The CDR3 DNA has 33 bases and is translated from base 1. Via the germline V gene (reference sequence), CDR1 is DFQATT and CDR2 SNEGSKA.